In this sample, the clone carrying this TCR beta chain turned up once. Its target is not known. The data originate from a study of persistence of HIV-infected CD4 T cells. Overall study context: A larger, less memory-rich fraction responded to anti-CD3/anti-CD28 beads than to antigen. Whole-study findings and limits: TCR oligoclonality correlated with proviral oligoclonality in the same sorted populations.

The libraries were made with immunoSEQ version 4 in survey mode. Each sample used up to roughly 1 ug genomic DNA diluted to about 10 ng/uL. Generated by immunoSEQ multiplex PCR, the TCRdb table keeps only in-frame clones and is missing some. The sample has approximately 44,000 clones, 80% to 90% seen once. Cells were stimulated nonspecifically with anti-CD3/anti-CD28 magnetic beads. Responding CD4+ T cells were sorted by upregulation of both CD40 ligand and CD69. Donors had CD4+ T cell counts above 400 cells/uL and were CMV-seropositive. After removal of 4 bases from V and 1 base from J, the junction contained 7 bases not matched to a gene. From germline, CDR1 is SGDLS and CDR2 YYNGEE. This CDR3 comprises 16 residues.

The rearrangement joins TRBV9 to TRBJ2-3, with 9 bases that match TRBD1. The material was CD4+ T cells sorted from PBMCs after roughly 19-hour stimulation, obtained from a patient who received antiretroviral therapy. The sequence was collected from an adult man with HIV who was CMV-seropositive. The CDR3 protein is CASSLRQGVGTDTQYF. DNA of the CDR3: TGTGCCAGCAGCCTTCGACAGGGGGTCGGCACAGATACGCAGTATTTT.